This T cell receptor beta chain stems from a study of CD8 T cells in Susac syndrome. In germline, CDR1 is LNHDA, CDR2 SQIVND (reference sequence). The V and J ends lost 6 bases and 4 bases, in that order; junction bases with no gene match: 7. The CDR3 has 14 residues. Random hexamers were used to reverse transcribe an amount of about 0.45 to 1 ug RNA. From the immunoSEQ multiplex PCR reads, TCRdb called clonotypes with MiXCR, one entry per CDR3 protein. The sample contains roughly 150,000 distinct CDR3 sequences, about 94% of which appear only once. What was sequenced was CD8+ T cells from PBMCs. The chain combines TRBV19 with TRBJ2-7; TRBD1 aligns across 9 bases. This TCR was recovered from a human donor with multiple sclerosis. CDR3 region: CASRPGQGPYEQYF. The CDR3 nucleotides read TGTGCCAGTAGGCCGGGACAGGGACCTTACGAGCAGTACTTC.